These 18 T cell receptor beta chains were all obtained from the same sample, sequenced in a study of CD8+ T cells in alopecia areata. Treatment meaning: oral pan-JAK inhibitor, 5-10 mg twice daily. Extracted RNA was reverse transcribed, and the resulting cDNA served as sequencing template. Clones were sequenced by immunoSEQ multiplex PCR, and TCRdb holds only the in-frame ones, with some missing. The data show about 110,000 clones, roughly 50% seen once. Sequenced material: CD4+ T cells sorted from blood, taken at week 24, from a patient treated with tofacitinib. These receptor sequences come from a human donor with alopecia areata.

V and J are TRBV15 and TRBJ1-5; no firm D call. Germline V lookup: CDR1 LNHNV, CDR2 YYDKDF (reference sequence). CDR3 length equals 13 residues. With 0 bases removed from V and 10 bases from J, the gap between germline ends came to 10 bases. CDR3 in amino acids: CATSRDPVGPQHF. CDR3 nucleotide sequence: TGTGCCACCAGCAGAGATCCCGTCGGACCCCAGCATTTT.

CDR3 nucleotides: TGTGCCAGCAGCTTCGGCCAGGGGAATTCACCCCTCCACTTT. Amino acids: CASSFGQGNSPLHF. The chain combines TRBV7-2 with TRBJ1-6, with D tentatively TRBD1 (6 bases). V was cut by 3 bases and J by 7 bases, with 10 bases left in between. The CDR3 contains 14 residues. Germline CDR1 reads SGHTA; CDR2 reads FQGNSA.

The genes are TRBV9 and TRBJ2-5, with D unresolved. V lost 0 bases, J lost 9 bases, and 12 bases lay in between. The germline CDR1 and CDR2 sequences are SGDLS and YYNGEE. The CDR3 loop spans 13 amino acids. In DNA, the CDR3 is TGTGCCAGCAGCGTAGCGACCGGTGGCGCCCAGTACTTC. Its translation: CASSVATGGAQYF.

The V gene is TRBV5-1, the J gene TRBJ2-5; D unresolved. The CDR3 loop spans 13 amino acids. V was pared by 4 bases and J by 2 bases, with 9 bases between. The germline V gene has CDR1 SGHRS and CDR2 YFSETQ. CDR3 sequence (DNA): TGCGCCAGCAGCCTGGACGTACAAGAGACCCAGTACTTC. Residues: CASSLDVQETQYF. Drawing the rest from reference TRBV5-1 and TRBJ2-5, the complete variable domain is KAGVTQTPRYLIKTRGQQVTLSCSPISGHRSVSWYQQTPGQGLQFLFEYFSETQRNKGNFPGRFSGRQFSNSRSEMNVSTLELGDSALYLCASSLDVQETQYFGPGTRLLVL.

The chain couples TRBV29-1 to TRBJ2-7; 9 nucleotides match TRBD1. CDR3 length: 14 amino acids. The germline V gene has CDR1 SQVTM and CDR2 ANQGSEA. Losses at the gene ends were 6 bases for V and 2 bases for J; bases not matched to a gene: 8. The CDR3 nucleotides read TGCAGCGTGTTATCGGGACAGGGTCCCTACGAGCAGTACTTC. Protein product: CSVLSGQGPYEQYF.

The V and J genes are TRBV10-3 and TRBJ1-5; TRBD1 aligns across 7 bases. Germline trimming cut 8 bases from V and 0 bases from J; bases unmatched to any gene: 1. Germline CDR1 is ENHRY and CDR2 is SYGVKD. The CDR3 is 13 amino acids. The DNA of the CDR3 is TGTGCCATCCGACAGGGTAGCAATCAGCCCCAGCATTTT. This translates into CAIRQGSNQPQHF.

The sample holds a few counts of this clone. This chain uses TRBV29-1 with TRBJ2-5; maybe TRBD1 (6 bases). V was trimmed by 6 bases and J by 4 bases, leaving 21 bases between them. The CDR3 consists of 15 residues. CDR1 SQVTM and CDR2 ANQGSEA come from the germline V gene. CDR3 residues: CSVTRGQGSLETQYF. The CDR3 region has the DNA TGCAGCGTAACTCGCGGGCAGGGGAGTCTAGAGACCCAGTACTTC.

The J gene is TRBJ2-1, the V gene TRBV2, with D hard to call. This CDR3 spans 11 amino acids. Between the trimmed V and J ends, which lost 6 bases and 2 bases, there was a span of 2 bases. Germline V gene sequence: CDR1 SNHLY, CDR2 FYNNEI. CDR3 amino acids: CASRAYNEQFF. CDR3 sequence (DNA): TGTGCCAGCAGGGCCTACAATGAGCAGTTCTTC.

This chain connects TRBV7-2 to TRBJ1-1; TRBD1 might be the D (6 bases). The germline V gene encodes CDR1 SGHTA and CDR2 FQGNSA. CDR3 length: 15 residues. V dropped 3 bases and J dropped 3 bases, with 14 bases sitting between them. The CDR3 spells CASSFQQGGDTEAFF. The CDR3 bases are TGTGCCAGCAGCTTCCAACAGGGTGGGGACACTGAAGCTTTCTTT.

The rearrangement joins TRBV2 to TRBJ1-1; D may be TRBD1 (5 bases). The V end was cut by 4 bases, the J end by 1 base, with 7 bases between. Germline lookup yields CDR1 SNHLY and CDR2 FYNNEI. The CDR3 totals 13 residues. The DNA for the CDR3 is TGTGCCAGCAGTGGGGACGGGAACACTGAAGCTTTCTTT. Protein: CASSGDGNTEAFF. The full variable domain, in which reference TRBV2 and TRBJ1-1 provide the parts outside the CDR3, is EPEVTQTPSHQVTQMGQEVILRCVPISNHLYFYWYRQILGQKVEFLVSFYNNEISEKSEIFDDQFSVERPDGSNFTLKIRSTKLEDSAMYFCASSGDGNTEAFFGQGTRLTVV.

This CDR3 is CASSAGGPDTQYF. The CDR3 coding sequence is TGTGCCAGCAGCGCCGGGGGGCCAGATACGCAGTATTTT. The rearrangement joins TRBV7-9 to TRBJ2-3, with D tentatively TRBD2 (7 bases). The CDR3 length is 13 residues. Germline V gene sequence: CDR1 SEHNR, CDR2 FQNEAQ (reference sequence). Trimming shortened V by 5 bases and J by 4 bases, and 10 bases separated the two germline ends.

The chain couples TRBV2 to TRBJ2-5; D may correspond to TRBD1 or TRBD2 (5 bases each). The V and J ends lost 6 bases and 8 bases respectively, with 13 bases between them. The length of the CDR3 is 12 residues. Germline V gene lookup returns CDR1 SNHLY and CDR2 FYNNEI. CDR3 sequence (DNA): TGTGCCAGCAGGGGACCCTCCGGAACCCAGTACTTC. Its translation is CASRGPSGTQYF.

This clone was picked up a small number of times. The V gene is TRBV29-1, the J gene TRBJ1-6; D possibly corresponds to TRBD1 (5 bases). The CDR3 has 14 residues. V lost 7 bases and J 9 bases, leaving 19 bases between the germline ends. Germline CDR1 is SQVTM and CDR2 is ANQGSEA. The CDR3 coding sequence is TGCAGCGCCGCGGAGGGGATTTACGGTTCACCCCTCCACTTT. Protein sequence: CSAAEGIYGSPLHF.

This chain connects TRBV30 to TRBJ2-5, with D perhaps assigned TRBD1 or TRBD2 (6 bases each). CDR3 length: 15 residues. CDR1 is GTSNPN, CDR2 SVGIG, per germline (reference sequence). Trimming removed 3 bases from V and 5 bases from J, with 19 bases in between. The CDR3 loop is CAWRAAVGGGETQYF. The DNA of the CDR3 is TGTGCCTGGAGGGCCGCCGTGGGGGGCGGCGAGACCCAGTACTTC.

This rearrangement joins TRBV7-2 to TRBJ2-1; a possible D gene is TRBD1 (5 bases). CDR3 length equals 13 residues. Germline V lookup: CDR1 SGHTA, CDR2 FQGNSA. Trimming pared 5 bases from V and 8 bases from J, leaving 13 bases between. CDR3 nucleotides: TGTGCCAGCAGCCGAGATAGGGGTCATGAGCAGTTCTTC. Protein sequence: CASSRDRGHEQFF.

J is TRBJ1-1 and V is TRBV7-8; D perhaps matches TRBD1 (6 bases). Germline lookup yields CDR1 SGHVS and CDR2 FQNEAQ. Trimming cost V 2 bases and J 1 base, with 11 bases left between them. CDR3 size: 15 residues. CDR3 sequence: CASSLIAGANTEAFF. In DNA, the CDR3 is TGTGCCAGCAGCTTAATCGCAGGGGCGAACACTGAAGCTTTCTTT.

This clone was seen more than once but under ten times. The V gene is TRBV4-2, the J gene TRBJ1-1, with D unresolved. Germline V CDR1 and CDR2: LGHNA, YNFKEQ. Trimming cost V 1 base and J 10 bases, with 7 bases left between them. This CDR3 comprises 11 residues. Here the CDR3 reads CASSQGLGAFF. The CDR3 DNA follows: TGTGCCAGCAGCCAAGGACTGGGAGCTTTCTTT.

This clone was found a few times. The chain links TRBV10-3 to TRBJ2-3; D is unclear. The CDR3 runs to 11 residues. Per the germline V gene, CDR1 is ENHRY and CDR2 is SYGVKD. The V and J ends lost 11 bases and 2 bases respectively, with 8 bases between them. CDR3 region: CAAYSTDTQYF. The CDR3 nucleotides read TGTGCCGCCTACTCCACAGATACGCAGTATTTT.